This T cell receptor (beta chain) was identified in a study of CD8 T cells in Susac syndrome (dated by TCRdb to the late 2010s). In terms of the full investigation: The study used repertoire sequencing to test whether antigen drove CD8+ T cell activation and differentiation in Susac syndrome.

Comment on this clonotype: Its antigen specificity is not known. No base qualities exist here, and no much larger clone lies one base off it.

V is shortened by 4 bases, J by 0 bases, and the region joining them spans 16 bases. Sequences LGHNA (CDR1) and YNFKEQ (CDR2) are obtained from the germline V gene. The CDR3 starts with the cysteine, ends with the phenylalanine, and has 18 residues. Kept here is only the CDR3 DNA, which spans 54 bases and is read in frame from base 1. What the study reported, not specific to this receptor: The number of individuals in the TCR sequencing and HLA analysis was acknowledged as relatively small.

RNA was extracted using the RNeasy kit, and about 0.5 to 1 ug of the RNA was reverse transcribed with random hexamers. The immunoSEQ multiplex PCR assay, covering 54 Vbeta and 13 Jbeta segments, was used to amplify TCR beta CDR3 regions. PCR amplification bias was corrected using a synthetic template baseline for primer optimization and computational correction. On the authors' methods: Reads were annotated to V, D and J genes according to IMGT and were analyzed with immunoSEQ Analyzer, with only productive sequences retained. Clonality was calculated as one minus the Shannon entropy normalized by log2 of the number of productive unique sequences. For each patient and control, public and private clones were evaluated among the 100 most prevalent clones. Clones were defined as Susac-specific when absent from the healthy and MS cohorts, from approximately 970 published viral clones and from other ImmuneACCESS disease sequences. TCRdb handled the public reads itself, with Q25 trimming in fastp and clone calling in MiXCR, and kept productive beta chains. One record per CDR3 amino acid sequence lists the most common genes and DNA. V and J calls and clone size were set by TCRdb, not the authors. This sample lists about 300,000 distinct CDR3 sequences; around 92% were detected once. The top ten constitute roughly 0.064% of the sample.

High-throughput TCR beta sequencing profiled peripheral blood CD8+ and CD4+ T cells from healthy donors, Susac syndrome patients and multiple sclerosis patients. The multiple sclerosis controls were treatment-naive patients who had stable or active relapsing-remitting disease and met the revised McDonald criteria. Bulk CD8+ and CD4+ T cells were purified by magnetic negative isolation, whereas CD8+ TEMRA cells were enriched by FACS. Blood was drawn into EDTA tubes, processed within 24 hours, and PBMCs were isolated by density gradient centrifugation. PBMCs destined for TCR sequencing were cryopreserved in liquid nitrogen and later thawed in a 37 °C water bath. A purity of at least 90% was achieved for sorted or isolated CD4+, CD8+ and CD8+ TEMRA cells.

Sequencing was performed on CD4+ T cells from PBMCs. The rearranged chain carries TRBV4-2 and TRBJ2-6, with the D gene possibly TRBD1 or TRBD2, each one fitting 5 bases. The TCR originated in a human donor with multiple sclerosis. Read as DNA, the sequence is TGTGCCAGCAGCCTTCGATGGGACGGACGCTCTGGGGCCAACGTCCTGACTTTC. This is translated as CASSLRWDGRSGANVLTF.